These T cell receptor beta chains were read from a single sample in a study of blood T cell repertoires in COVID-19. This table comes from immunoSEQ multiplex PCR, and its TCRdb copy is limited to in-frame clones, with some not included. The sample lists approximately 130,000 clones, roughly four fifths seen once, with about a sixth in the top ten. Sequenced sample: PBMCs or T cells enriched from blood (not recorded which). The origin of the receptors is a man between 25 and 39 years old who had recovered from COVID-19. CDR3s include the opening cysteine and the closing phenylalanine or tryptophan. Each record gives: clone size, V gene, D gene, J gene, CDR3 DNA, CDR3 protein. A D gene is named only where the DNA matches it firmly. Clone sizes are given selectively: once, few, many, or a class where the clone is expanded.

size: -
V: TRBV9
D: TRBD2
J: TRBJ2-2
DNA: TGTGCCAGCAGCCCTAATATGGGGGGGACCGGGGAGCTGTTTTTT
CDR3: CASSPNMGGTGELFF

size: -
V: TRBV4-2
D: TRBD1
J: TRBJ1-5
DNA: TGTGCCAGCAGCCAAGATGGGGGACAGGGGGAGAATCAGCCCCAGCATTTT
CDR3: CASSQDGGQGENQPQHF

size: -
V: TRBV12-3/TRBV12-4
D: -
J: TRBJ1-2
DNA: TGTGCCAGCAGCCCGACAGAGGACTATGGCTACACCTTC
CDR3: CASSPTEDYGYTF

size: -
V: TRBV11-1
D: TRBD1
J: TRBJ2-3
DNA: TGTGCCAGCAGCCCGGACAGGGGGCCCGTGCAGTATTTT
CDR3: CASSPDRGPVQYF

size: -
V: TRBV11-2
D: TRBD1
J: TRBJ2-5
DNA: TGTGCCAGCAGCTTGGACAGGGGAAAAGAGACCCAGTACTTC
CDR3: CASSLDRGKETQYF

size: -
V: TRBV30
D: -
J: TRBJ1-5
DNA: TGTGCCTGGAACGGGGGACCGACGAATCAGCCCCAGCATTTT
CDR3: CAWNGGPTNQPQHF

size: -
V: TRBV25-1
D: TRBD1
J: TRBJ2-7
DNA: TGTGCCAGCAGTGAGACAGGGTGGGGCTACGAGCAGTACTTC
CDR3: CASSETGWGYEQYF

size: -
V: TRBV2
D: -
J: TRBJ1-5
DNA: TGTGCCAGCAGTGGGACAGATAGCAATCAGCCCCAGCATTTT
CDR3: CASSGTDSNQPQHF

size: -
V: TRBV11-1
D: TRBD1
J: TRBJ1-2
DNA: TGTGCCAGTAGACCCCGGACAGGGACCAACTATGGCTACACCTTC
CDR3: CASRPRTGTNYGYTF

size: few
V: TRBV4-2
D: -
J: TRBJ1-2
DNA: TGTGCCAGCAGCCAGGGGGGTAGTGGCGGACACGCTTATGGCTACACCTTC
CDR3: CASSQGGSGGHAYGYTF

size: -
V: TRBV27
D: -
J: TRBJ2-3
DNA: TGTGCCAGCAGTTTATCCTGGCGGGACAGCACAGATACGCAGTATTTT
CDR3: CASSLSWRDSTDTQYF

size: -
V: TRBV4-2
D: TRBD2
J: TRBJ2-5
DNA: TGTGCCAGCAGCCAAGGAGGACTAGCGGGATTGGAGACCCAGTACTTC
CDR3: CASSQGGLAGLETQYF

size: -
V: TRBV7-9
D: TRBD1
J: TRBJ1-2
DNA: TGTGCCAGCAGCGGCCGCATGGGACAGGGTGGAGGCTACACCTTC
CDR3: CASSGRMGQGGGYTF

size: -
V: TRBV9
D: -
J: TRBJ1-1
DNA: TGTGCCAGCAGCCCCGGTGATACGAACACTGAAGCTTTCTTT
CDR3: CASSPGDTNTEAFF

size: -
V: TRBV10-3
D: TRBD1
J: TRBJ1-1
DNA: TGTGCCATCAGTGACCGACAGGGGGGGATTTACACTGAAGCTTTCTTT
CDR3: CAISDRQGGIYTEAFF

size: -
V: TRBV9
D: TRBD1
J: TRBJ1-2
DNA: TGTGCCAGCAGCGTAGCCCCGACAGGGCCCCATGGCTACACCTTC
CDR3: CASSVAPTGPHGYTF

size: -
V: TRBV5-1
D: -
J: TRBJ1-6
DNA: TGCGCCAGCAGCTTCGGTGGGGGGGCGTCTAATTCACCCCTCCACTTT
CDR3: CASSFGGGASNSPLHF

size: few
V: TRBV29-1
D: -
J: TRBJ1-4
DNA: TGCAGCGTTAGTGAGAAAAATGAAAAACTGTTTTTT
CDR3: CSVSEKNEKLFF

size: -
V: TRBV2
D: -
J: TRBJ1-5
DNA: TGTGCCAGCAGTCCTTTCGGGTCCCCCGGGGAGCCCCAGCATTTT
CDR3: CASSPFGSPGEPQHF

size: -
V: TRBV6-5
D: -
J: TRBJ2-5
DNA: TGTGCCAGCAGTTACTCGAGAGGGGAGACCCAGTACTTC
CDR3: CASSYSRGETQYF

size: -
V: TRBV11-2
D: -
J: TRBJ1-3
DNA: TGTGCCAGCAGCCTAGGGCGGGGCTCTGGAAACACCATATATTTT
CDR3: CASSLGRGSGNTIYF

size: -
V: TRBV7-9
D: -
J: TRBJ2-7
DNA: TGTGCCAGCAGCTTCGGGACACCCTACGAGCAGTACTTC
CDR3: CASSFGTPYEQYF

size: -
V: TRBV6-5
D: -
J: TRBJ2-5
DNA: TGTGCCAGCAGTTACTCTGGGGCCTCGGAGACCCAGTACTTC
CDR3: CASSYSGASETQYF

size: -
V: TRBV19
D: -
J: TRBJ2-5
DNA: TGTGCCAGTAGTATGACAGCCTCCCAAGAGACCCAGTACTTC
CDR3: CASSMTASQETQYF

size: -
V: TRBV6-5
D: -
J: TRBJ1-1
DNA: TGTGCCAGCAGCCTGCAAATAGGGGCGGTGACTGAAGCTTTCTTT
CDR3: CASSLQIGAVTEAFF

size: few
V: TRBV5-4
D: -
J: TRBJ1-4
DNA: TGTGCCAGCAGAGCTACCGGGACACGTAATGAAAAACTGTTTTTT
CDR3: CASRATGTRNEKLFF

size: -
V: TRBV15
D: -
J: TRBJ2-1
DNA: TGTGCCACCAGCAGAGATAGGCCGGACACGGGTATAGGCAATGAGCAGTTCTTC
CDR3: CATSRDRPDTGIGNEQFF

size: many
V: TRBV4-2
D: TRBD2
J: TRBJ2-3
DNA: TGTGCCAGCAGCCAAGGGACTAGCGGGGCTGTGACAGATACGCAGTATTTT
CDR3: CASSQGTSGAVTDTQYF

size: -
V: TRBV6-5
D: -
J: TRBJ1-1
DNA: TGTGCCAGCACTATAGCTGAGATGAACACTGAAGCTTTCTTT
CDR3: CASTIAEMNTEAFF

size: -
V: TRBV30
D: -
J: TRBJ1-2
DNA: TGTGCCTGGAGTAAACAGGGCCCCTATGGCTACACCTTC
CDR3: CAWSKQGPYGYTF

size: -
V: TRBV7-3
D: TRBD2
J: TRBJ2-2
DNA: TGTGCCAGCAGCGGGACTAGCAACACCGGGGAGCTGTTTTTT
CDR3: CASSGTSNTGELFF

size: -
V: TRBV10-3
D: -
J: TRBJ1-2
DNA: TGTGCCATCAGTGAGCGGCAGGGCTTAGCTAACTATGGCTACACCTTC
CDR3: CAISERQGLANYGYTF

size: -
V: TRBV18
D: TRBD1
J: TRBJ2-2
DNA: TGTGCCAGCTCACCACCGGATGGGACAGGGCCCGGGGAGCTGTTTTTT
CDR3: CASSPPDGTGPGELFF

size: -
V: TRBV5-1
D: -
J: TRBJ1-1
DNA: TGCGCCAGCAGCCCCAATAGCCCGGCTGGGTGGACTGAAGCTTTCTTT
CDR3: CASSPNSPAGWTEAFF

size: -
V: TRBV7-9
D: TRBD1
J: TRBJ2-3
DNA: TGTGCCAGCACAGGACAGGGGAGCACAGATACGCAGTATTTT
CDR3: CASTGQGSTDTQYF

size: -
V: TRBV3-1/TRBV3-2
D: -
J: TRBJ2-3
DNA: TGTGCCAGCAGTCACGCCCCAGTGACACCCGCCGGCACAGATACGCAGTATTTT
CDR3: CASSHAPVTPAGTDTQYF

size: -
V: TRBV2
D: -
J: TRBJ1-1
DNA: TGTGCCAGCAGTGAAGCGCCGGGGAAAGTGTTGGGTGAAGCTTTCTTT
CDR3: CASSEAPGKVLGEAFF

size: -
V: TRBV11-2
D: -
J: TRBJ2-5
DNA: TGTGCCAGCAGCGCCTTGAGAGGGTACCAAGAGACCCAGTACTTC
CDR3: CASSALRGYQETQYF

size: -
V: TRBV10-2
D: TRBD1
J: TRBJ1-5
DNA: TGCGCCAGCAGTGGGGGACAGGTGACCATGCTAGGGAATCAGCCCCAGCATTTT
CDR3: CASSGGQVTMLGNQPQHF

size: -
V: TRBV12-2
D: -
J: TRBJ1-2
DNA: TGTGCAAGTCGCTTAGTGAGCGTGGGACCAGACGGGAGCTATGGCTACACCTTC
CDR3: CASRLVSVGPDGSYGYTF

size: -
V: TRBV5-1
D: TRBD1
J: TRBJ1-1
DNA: TGCGCCAGCAGCACCCGGGACAGCTATAACACTGAAGCTTTCTTT
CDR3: CASSTRDSYNTEAFF

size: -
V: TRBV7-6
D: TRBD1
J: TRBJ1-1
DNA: TGTGCCAGCAGCTTATCTCAGGGGGCGCGCACTGAAGCTTTCTTT
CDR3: CASSLSQGARTEAFF

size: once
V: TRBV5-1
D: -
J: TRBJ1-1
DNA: TGCGCCAGCAGCTCGCAGGGACCCAGGGGTGCTTTCTTT
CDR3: CASSSQGPRGAFF

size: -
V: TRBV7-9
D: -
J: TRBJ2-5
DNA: TGTGCCAGCAGGGGAGGGGGAGAGACCCAGTACTTC
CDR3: CASRGGGETQYF

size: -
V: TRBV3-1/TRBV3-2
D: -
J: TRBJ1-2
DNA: TGTGCCAGCAGCCAAGAGGGCGGCTACACCTTC
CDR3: CASSQEGGYTF

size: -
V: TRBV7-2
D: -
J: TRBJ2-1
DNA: TGTGCCAGCAGCTCTGACAGTTACAATGAGCAGTTCTTC
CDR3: CASSSDSYNEQFF

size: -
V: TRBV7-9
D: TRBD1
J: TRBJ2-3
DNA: TGTGCCAGCAGCTTGCAGGGGGCAGATACGCAGTATTTT
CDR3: CASSLQGADTQYF

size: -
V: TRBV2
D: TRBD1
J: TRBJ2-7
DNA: TGTGCCAGCAGCCCCCCGGGACAGGCTTCCTACGAGCAGTACTTC
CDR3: CASSPPGQASYEQYF

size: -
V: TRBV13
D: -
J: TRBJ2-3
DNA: TGTGCCAGCAGCTTAGGCGGGAAAGGAGGCACAGATACGCAGTATTTT
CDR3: CASSLGGKGGTDTQYF

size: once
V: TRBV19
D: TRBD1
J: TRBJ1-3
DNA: TGTGCCAGTAGTAGGGGGACAGGAAGCTCTGGAAACACCATATATTTT
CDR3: CASSRGTGSSGNTIYF